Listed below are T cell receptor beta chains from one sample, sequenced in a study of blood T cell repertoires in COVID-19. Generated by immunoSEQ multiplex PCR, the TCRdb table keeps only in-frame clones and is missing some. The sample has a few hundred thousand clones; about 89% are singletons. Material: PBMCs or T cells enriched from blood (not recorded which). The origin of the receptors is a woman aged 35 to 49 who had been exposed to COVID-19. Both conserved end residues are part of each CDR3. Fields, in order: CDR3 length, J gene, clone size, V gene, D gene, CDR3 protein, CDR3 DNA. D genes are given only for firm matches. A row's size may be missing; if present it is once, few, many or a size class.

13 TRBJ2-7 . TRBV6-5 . CASSYSGVGEQYF TGTGCCAGCAGTTACTCAGGGGTGGGGGAGCAGTACTTC
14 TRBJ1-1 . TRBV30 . CAWSPRGGNTEAFF TGTGCCTGGAGCCCGAGGGGGGGGAACACTGAAGCTTTCTTT
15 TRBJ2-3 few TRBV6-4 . CASSDTAGGTDTQYF TGTGCCAGCAGTGATACGGCAGGGGGCACAGATACGCAGTATTTT
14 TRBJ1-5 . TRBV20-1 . CSASSNSGGQPQHF TGCAGTGCTAGTTCGAATTCGGGGGGGCAGCCCCAGCATTTT
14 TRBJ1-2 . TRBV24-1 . CATSDLGRHYGYTF TGTGCCACCAGTGATTTGGGCCGCCACTATGGCTACACCTTC
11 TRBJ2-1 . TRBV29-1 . CSVTRGGEQFF TGCAGCGTTACTAGGGGGGGTGAGCAGTTCTTC
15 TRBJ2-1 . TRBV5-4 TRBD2 CASSGGLAGSNEQFF TGTGCCAGCAGCGGGGGACTAGCGGGATCCAATGAGCAGTTCTTC
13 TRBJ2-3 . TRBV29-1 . CSVRGGKGDTQYF TGCAGCGTCAGAGGGGGTAAAGGAGATACGCAGTATTTT
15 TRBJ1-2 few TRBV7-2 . CASSLAFSAGDGYTF TGTGCCAGCAGCTTAGCTTTTTCCGCAGGGGATGGCTACACCTTC
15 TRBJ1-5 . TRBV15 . CATSSLGRGNQPQHF TGTGCCACCAGCAGTTTAGGGAGGGGAAATCAGCCCCAGCATTTT
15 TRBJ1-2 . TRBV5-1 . CASSLEQVPSYGYTF TGCGCCAGCAGCTTGGAACAAGTACCTTCCTATGGCTACACCTTC
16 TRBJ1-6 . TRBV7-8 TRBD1 CASSRPRTGSNSPLHF TGTGCCAGCAGCCGACCCAGGACAGGTTCTAATTCACCCCTCCACTTT
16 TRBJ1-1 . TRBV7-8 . CASSLRERGLNTEAFF TGTGCCAGCAGTCTCCGGGAGCGGGGGTTGAACACTGAAGCTTTCTTT